The clone carrying this T cell receptor (beta chain) occurred a few times. Its antigen is undetermined. Through a sample-barcoded 5' primer and a J-beta primer mix, a second PCR was run for about 6 to 12 cycles. No fewer than 3 million CDR3-containing paired-end reads came from each sample. Each CDR3 protein gets one entry after TCRdb re-called the 5' RACE reads with MiXCR. The sample holds approximately 1,700,000 distinct CDR3 sequences; approximately 39% are singletons and the top ten take under 30%. V was pared by 0 bases and J by 11 bases, with 14 bases between. Germline assignment: CDR1 SGDLS and CDR2 YYNGEE. This CDR3 has 13 amino acids. This entry is derived from a study of blood T cells in healthy people across ages. Study-wide results and limits: Diversity estimates drawn from one million T cells were deemed underestimates.

This rearrangement joins TRBV9 to TRBJ1-1, with a possible D match to TRBD1 (5 bases). The sequencing input was blood. The origin of this receptor is a human donor in good health. The CDR3 is CASSVDRDAAAFF. CDR3 coding DNA: TGTGCCAGCAGCGTAGACCGGGACGCAGCGGCTTTCTTT.